This TCR beta chain is drawn from a study of control samples from healthy donors and cancer patients. TCRdb's copy holds only in-frame clones and misses some; the assay was immunoSEQ multiplex PCR. Here the sample spans roughly 99,000 clones, roughly four fifths being singletons. From germline, CDR1 is SNHLY and CDR2 FYNNEI. Trimming at V came to 2 bases and at J to 0 bases, leaving 3 bases not matched to a gene. The CDR3 sequence is 15 residues long. This clonotype originated in a man aged 55 to 69 in good health. Sequenced sample: blood. This chain links TRBV2 with TRBJ1-1; TRBD1 agrees at 7 bases. This CDR3 reads CASSEWGTVNTEAFF. CDR3 DNA: TGTGCCAGCAGTGAATGGGGGACAGTGAACACTGAAGCTTTCTTT.